These T cell receptor beta chains were read from a single sample in a study of T cell responses to AZD1222 COVID-19 vaccine. Clones were read by immunoSEQ multiplex PCR, and TCRdb kept only the in-frame ones, dropping some. The table shows roughly 180,000 clones, with approximately 93% occurring only once. Specimen: peripheral blood, collected 28 days after the second AZD1222 dose. These TCRs come from an adult who received the AZD1222 COVID-19 vaccine. Both conserved end residues are part of each CDR3. Each record gives: V gene, J gene, clone size, D gene, CDR3 protein, CDR3 DNA. D genes are given only for firm matches. Some rows mark clone size as missing; the rest say once, few, many or name a class of expanded clone.

V gene: TRBV19
J gene: TRBJ1-2
clone size: .
D gene: .
CDR3 protein: CASSIVGRDYGYTF
CDR3 DNA: TGTGCCAGTAGTATAGTGGGCAGAGACTATGGCTACACCTTC

V gene: TRBV9
J gene: TRBJ2-1
clone size: .
D gene: TRBD1
CDR3 protein: CASSGLGQGVYNEQFF
CDR3 DNA: TGTGCCAGCAGCGGCCTCGGACAGGGGGTTTACAATGAGCAGTTCTTC

V gene: TRBV19
J gene: TRBJ1-1
clone size: .
D gene: .
CDR3 protein: CASSIVSIGTEAFF
CDR3 DNA: TGTGCCAGTAGTATAGTTAGCATAGGGACTGAAGCTTTCTTT

V gene: TRBV11-1
J gene: TRBJ1-1
clone size: once
D gene: TRBD1
CDR3 protein: CASSSKRQGPEAFF
CDR3 DNA: TGTGCCAGCAGCTCCAAGCGACAGGGGCCTGAAGCTTTCTTT

V gene: TRBV6-5
J gene: TRBJ1-2
clone size: .
D gene: .
CDR3 protein: CASSSGGRGGYTF
CDR3 DNA: TGTGCCAGCAGTTCGGGAGGAAGAGGAGGCTACACCTTC

V gene: TRBV2
J gene: TRBJ2-5
clone size: .
D gene: .
CDR3 protein: CASSEGERNSETQYF
CDR3 DNA: TGTGCCAGCAGTGAAGGGGAGCGTAATTCAGAGACCCAGTACTTC

V gene: TRBV20-1
J gene: TRBJ2-7
clone size: .
D gene: .
CDR3 protein: CSAGRSYEQYF
CDR3 DNA: TGCAGTGCTGGACGGTCCTACGAGCAGTACTTC

V gene: TRBV19
J gene: TRBJ1-1
clone size: .
D gene: .
CDR3 protein: CATSPPGLRRGTEAFF
CDR3 DNA: TGTGCCACCTCCCCTCCGGGACTCAGGAGGGGCACTGAAGCTTTCTTT

V gene: TRBV7-2
J gene: TRBJ2-3
clone size: .
D gene: .
CDR3 protein: CASSLAPLDTQYF
CDR3 DNA: TGTGCCAGCAGCTTAGCCCCATTAGATACGCAGTATTTT

V gene: TRBV4-3
J gene: TRBJ2-3
clone size: .
D gene: .
CDR3 protein: CASSPSRGGGKDTQYF
CDR3 DNA: TGCGCCAGCAGCCCCAGTAGAGGGGGGGGGAAAGATACGCAGTATTTT

V gene: TRBV9
J gene: TRBJ2-1
clone size: once
D gene: .
CDR3 protein: CASSVGGAVDNEQFF
CDR3 DNA: TGTGCCAGCAGCGTAGGGGGGGCCGTGGACAATGAGCAGTTCTTC

V gene: TRBV12-3/TRBV12-4
J gene: TRBJ1-1
clone size: .
D gene: .
CDR3 protein: CASSLIWGAEAFF
CDR3 DNA: TGTGCCAGCAGTTTAATTTGGGGGGCTGAAGCTTTCTTT

V gene: TRBV21-1
J gene: TRBJ2-7
clone size: .
D gene: .
CDR3 protein: CASSKPNFDFTYEQYF
CDR3 DNA: TGTGCCAGCAGCAAACCAAACTTTGACTTTACCTACGAGCAGTACTTC

V gene: TRBV12-3/TRBV12-4
J gene: TRBJ2-3
clone size: once
D gene: .
CDR3 protein: CASSVRDYTQYF
CDR3 DNA: TGTGCCAGCAGTGTCAGGGACTATACGCAGTATTTT

V gene: TRBV6-2/TRBV6-3
J gene: TRBJ1-1
clone size: .
D gene: .
CDR3 protein: CASSYDGNTEAFF
CDR3 DNA: TGTGCCAGCAGTTACGATGGGAACACTGAAGCTTTCTTT

V gene: TRBV18
J gene: TRBJ1-1
clone size: .
D gene: .
CDR3 protein: CASSLGTEREAFF
CDR3 DNA: TGTGCCAGCTCACTTGGGACCGAACGTGAAGCTTTCTTT

V gene: TRBV7-9
J gene: TRBJ2-2
clone size: .
D gene: .
CDR3 protein: CASSLNTGELFF
CDR3 DNA: TGTGCCAGCAGCCTCAACACCGGGGAGCTGTTTTTT

V gene: TRBV18
J gene: TRBJ1-1
clone size: .
D gene: .
CDR3 protein: CASSPRPLEGAFF
CDR3 DNA: TGTGCCAGCTCACCACGGCCCTTGGAGGGAGCTTTCTTT

V gene: TRBV7-2
J gene: TRBJ2-1
clone size: .
D gene: .
CDR3 protein: CASSLLGESSYNEQFF
CDR3 DNA: TGTGCCAGCAGCTTACTGGGGGAAAGTTCCTACAATGAGCAGTTCTTC

V gene: TRBV7-9
J gene: TRBJ2-7
clone size: .
D gene: TRBD2
CDR3 protein: CASSPTSGRRDEQYF
CDR3 DNA: TGTGCCAGCAGCCCTACTAGCGGGAGAAGGGACGAGCAGTACTTC

V gene: TRBV11-2
J gene: TRBJ2-1
clone size: .
D gene: TRBD2
CDR3 protein: CASSSQGGREGSYNEQFF
CDR3 DNA: TGTGCCAGCAGCTCACAAGGAGGGCGGGAGGGTTCCTACAATGAGCAGTTCTTC

V gene: TRBV25-1
J gene: TRBJ1-2
clone size: once
D gene: .
CDR3 protein: CASSLDSLYGYTF
CDR3 DNA: TGTGCCAGCAGTCTTGACAGTTTATATGGCTACACCTTC

V gene: TRBV28
J gene: TRBJ1-6
clone size: .
D gene: .
CDR3 protein: CASSLSAGYSPLHF
CDR3 DNA: TGTGCCAGCAGTTTATCGGCAGGGTACTCACCCCTCCACTTT

V gene: TRBV7-2
J gene: TRBJ2-5
clone size: .
D gene: .
CDR3 protein: CASSYDRLETQYF
CDR3 DNA: TGTGCCAGCAGCTACGACAGGTTAGAGACCCAGTACTTC

V gene: TRBV5-1
J gene: TRBJ1-2
clone size: .
D gene: TRBD1
CDR3 protein: CASSLGQGTHGYTF
CDR3 DNA: TGCGCCAGCAGCTTGGGACAGGGTACGCATGGCTACACCTTC

V gene: TRBV19
J gene: TRBJ2-4
clone size: .
D gene: TRBD2
CDR3 protein: CASSFLAGGEGAKNIQYF
CDR3 DNA: TGTGCCAGTAGTTTTCTAGCGGGAGGAGAGGGGGCCAAAAACATTCAGTACTTC

V gene: TRBV5-1
J gene: TRBJ1-5
clone size: .
D gene: TRBD1
CDR3 protein: CASSLAPTGDQPQHF
CDR3 DNA: TGCGCCAGCAGCTTGGCCCCGACAGGGGATCAGCCCCAGCATTTT

V gene: TRBV6-5
J gene: TRBJ2-7
clone size: .
D gene: .
CDR3 protein: CASSRRGSHYEQYF
CDR3 DNA: TGTGCCAGCAGCCGAAGGGGCAGTCACTACGAGCAGTACTTC

V gene: TRBV5-5
J gene: TRBJ2-3
clone size: once
D gene: TRBD2
CDR3 protein: CASSLMTSGGASDTQYF
CDR3 DNA: TGTGCCAGCAGCTTGATGACTAGCGGGGGGGCCTCAGATACGCAGTATTTT

V gene: TRBV19
J gene: TRBJ1-2
clone size: .
D gene: .
CDR3 protein: CASKNTGPYGYTF
CDR3 DNA: TGTGCCAGTAAAAATACAGGGCCCTATGGCTACACCTTC

V gene: TRBV6-5
J gene: TRBJ1-6
clone size: .
D gene: .
CDR3 protein: CASSYWGRLISPLHF
CDR3 DNA: TGTGCCAGCAGTTACTGGGGGAGGTTGATTTCACCCCTCCACTTT

V gene: TRBV7-2
J gene: TRBJ2-2
clone size: .
D gene: TRBD2
CDR3 protein: CASSFGLAGTTNTGELFF
CDR3 DNA: TGTGCCAGCAGCTTTGGACTAGCGGGAACGACGAACACCGGGGAGCTGTTTTTT

V gene: TRBV28
J gene: TRBJ1-2
clone size: .
D gene: .
CDR3 protein: CASSLLVITNYGYTF
CDR3 DNA: TGTGCCAGCAGTTTATTGGTGATCACGAACTATGGCTACACCTTC

V gene: TRBV3-1/TRBV3-2
J gene: TRBJ1-1
clone size: .
D gene: .
CDR3 protein: CASRRGGSTEAFF
CDR3 DNA: TGTGCCAGCCGCCGAGGGGGTAGTACTGAAGCTTTCTTT

V gene: TRBV6-1
J gene: TRBJ1-1
clone size: .
D gene: .
CDR3 protein: CASSERDGAREAFF
CDR3 DNA: TGTGCCAGCAGTGAAAGAGACGGCGCTCGAGAAGCTTTCTTT

V gene: TRBV4-2
J gene: TRBJ1-6
clone size: few
D gene: .
CDR3 protein: CASSQKGGRAYNSPLHF
CDR3 DNA: TGTGCCAGCAGCCAAAAGGGGGGAAGGGCCTATAATTCACCCCTCCACTTT

V gene: TRBV5-1
J gene: TRBJ2-7
clone size: .
D gene: TRBD1
CDR3 protein: CASRPGDRTYEQYF
CDR3 DNA: TGCGCCAGCCGCCCTGGGGACAGGACCTACGAGCAGTACTTC

V gene: TRBV29-1
J gene: TRBJ1-4
clone size: .
D gene: .
CDR3 protein: CSVEGTTNEKLFF
CDR3 DNA: TGCAGCGTTGAGGGGACAACTAATGAAAAACTGTTTTTT

V gene: TRBV6-5
J gene: TRBJ2-1
clone size: .
D gene: .
CDR3 protein: CASGPGDTGPQFF
CDR3 DNA: TGTGCCAGCGGTCCGGGGGACACGGGACCCCAGTTCTTC

V gene: TRBV6-5
J gene: TRBJ2-5
clone size: .
D gene: TRBD1
CDR3 protein: CASSYQGVQETQYF
CDR3 DNA: TGTGCCAGCAGTTACCAGGGGGTCCAAGAGACCCAGTACTTC

V gene: TRBV18
J gene: TRBJ2-1
clone size: .
D gene: TRBD1
CDR3 protein: CASSPPGQTYNEQFF
CDR3 DNA: TGTGCCAGCTCACCACCGGGACAGACCTACAATGAGCAGTTCTTC

V gene: TRBV9
J gene: TRBJ2-2
clone size: once
D gene: TRBD2
CDR3 protein: CASSVVASGTGELFF
CDR3 DNA: TGTGCCAGCAGCGTAGTGGCTAGCGGGACCGGGGAGCTGTTTTTT